Shown below are 14 T cell receptor beta chains from a single sample sequenced in a study of T cell clones after liver transplantation. Only in-frame clones appear in the TCRdb table, and some are missing; sequencing was by immunoSEQ multiplex PCR. The sample consists of about 72,000 clones, around nine tenths of them appearing once. The sample was CD4+ T cells from blood, taken before liver transplant. The origin of the receptors is a human donor who received a liver transplant.

This chain joins TRBV6-6 and TRBJ2-3, with TRBD2 matching over 7 bases. CDR1 and CDR2 (germline): MNHNY, SVGAGI (reference sequence). Trimming at V came to 6 bases and at J to 1 base, leaving 7 bases not matched to a gene. The length of the CDR3 is 15 residues. The CDR3 DNA follows: TGTGCCAGCAGCCCAACTAGCGCTCGCACAGATACGCAGTATTTT. This codes for CASSPTSARTDTQYF.

V gene TRBV6-1 combines with J gene TRBJ2-7; tentatively, D is TRBD2 (7 bases). The CDR3 is made up of 13 amino acids. Germline V gives CDR1 MNHNS, CDR2 SASEGT. V shed 7 bases and J shed 5 bases, with 15 bases lying between them. The CDR3 sequence: CASINSGGHEQYF. DNA of the CDR3: TGTGCCAGCATAAATTCGGGGGGCCACGAGCAGTACTTC.

This rearrangement joins TRBV5-6 to TRBJ2-3; no reliable D call. V shed 4 bases and J shed 0 bases, with 6 bases lying between them. The germline CDR1 and CDR2 sequences are SGHDT and YYEEEE. The CDR3 is made up of 13 amino acids. The CDR3 is CASSLTSTDTQYF. In DNA form, the CDR3 reads TGTGCCAGCAGCCTGACGAGCACAGATACGCAGTATTTT.

This clone occurred once. V and J are TRBV11-2 and TRBJ2-1; D uncertain. This CDR3 region has 11 residues. V dropped 5 bases and J dropped 8 bases, with 7 bases sitting between them. In germline, CDR1 is SGHAT, CDR2 FQNNGV. The CDR3 bases are TGTGCCAGCAGCCCACTTGATGAGCAGTTCTTC. Amino acids: CASSPLDEQFF. Combining the CDR3 with reference TRBV11-2 and TRBJ2-1 gives the whole variable domain EAGVAQSPRYKIIEKRQSVAFWCNPISGHATLYWYQQILGQGPKLLIQFQNNGVVDDSQLPKDRFSAERLKGVDSTLKIQPAKLEDSAVYLCASSPLDEQFFGPGTRLTVL.

This chain uses TRBV19 with TRBJ1-5, with TRBD1 identical over 7 bases. Germline CDR1 is LNHDA and CDR2 is SQIVND (reference sequence). With 7 bases clipped from V and 6 bases from J, the junction kept 9 bases outside the gene matches. The CDR3 loop spans 14 amino acids. The CDR3 DNA sequence: TGTGCCAGTACCCTTGGACAGGATCTTCAGCCCCAGCATTTT. Its translation is CASTLGQDLQPQHF.

V usage is TRBV28 and J usage is TRBJ2-7, with D possibly TRBD2 on 6 matching bases. The germline V and J ends were trimmed by 6 bases and 0 bases, with 12 bases remaining between them. Germline V CDR1 and CDR2: MDHEN, SYDVKM. The length of the CDR3 is 14 residues. Written as DNA, the CDR3 is TGTGCCAGCAGGCGGGACGGAAACTCCTACGAGCAGTACTTC. Amino acid sequence: CASRRDGNSYEQYF.

The CDR3: CASSSQGTGNTEAFF. CDR3 bases: TGTGCCAGTAGTTCGCAAGGGACAGGCAACACTGAAGCTTTCTTT. This chain uses TRBV19 with TRBJ1-1, with 8 nucleotides matching TRBD1. The CDR3 runs 15 residues. Germline lookup yields CDR1 LNHDA and CDR2 SQIVND (reference sequence). The V gene end was trimmed by 5 bases and the J gene end by 2 bases; junction bases not matched to a gene: 7. The full variable domain, in which reference TRBV19 and TRBJ1-1 provide the parts outside the CDR3, is DGGITQSPKYLFRKEGQNVTLSCEQNLNHDAMYWYRQDPGQGLRLIYYSQIVNDFQKGDIAEGYSVSREKKESFPLTVTSAQKNPTAFYLCASSSQGTGNTEAFFGQGTRLTVV.

The chain recombines TRBV28 with TRBJ1-2; 7 nucleotides agree with TRBD1. Germline lookup yields CDR1 MDHEN and CDR2 SYDVKM. V was pared by 3 bases and J by 4 bases, with 8 bases of the junction left unmatched. This CDR3 has 15 residues. Here the CDR3 reads CASSFSTGASYGYTF. The CDR3 DNA is TGTGCCAGCAGTTTTAGTACAGGGGCTAGCTATGGCTACACCTTC.

The J gene is TRBJ1-2, the V gene TRBV5-4; 7 nucleotides agree with TRBD1. The germline V gene encodes CDR1 SGHNT and CDR2 YYREEE (reference sequence). Trimming at V came to 2 bases and at J to 4 bases, leaving 5 bases not matched to a gene. The CDR3 loop spans 14 amino acids. The CDR3 sequence: CASSFTGASYGYTF. In DNA form, the CDR3 reads TGTGCCAGCAGCTTTACAGGGGCCAGCTATGGCTACACCTTC. The full variable domain, completed using reference TRBV5-4 and TRBJ1-2, is ETGVTQSPTHLIKTRGQQVTLRCSSQSGHNTVSWYQQALGQGPQFIFQYYREEENGRGNFPPRFSGLQFPNYSSELNVNALELDDSALYLCASSFTGASYGYTFGSGTRLTVV.

The V and J genes are TRBV9 and TRBJ2-3; TRBD2 agrees at 14 bases. Germline lookup yields CDR1 SGDLS and CDR2 YYNGEE. The CDR3 sequence is 15 residues long. V gave up 3 bases and J gave up 6 bases; unmatched junction bases: 3. The CDR3 is CASSERTSGRDTQYF. CDR3 coding DNA: TGTGCCAGCAGCGAGCGGACTAGCGGGAGGGATACGCAGTATTTT.

The J gene is TRBJ2-1, the V gene TRBV5-4, with a tentative D call TRBD2 (7 bases). Looked up from germline, CDR1 is SGHNT and CDR2 is YYREEE (reference sequence). The CDR3 extends over 16 amino acids. The ends were cut back, 2 bases at V and 6 bases at J, with 18 bases in the middle. The chain's CDR3 is CASSFGYGGGGNEQFF. CDR3 DNA sequence: TGTGCCAGCAGCTTTGGGTATGGAGGGGGGGGCAATGAGCAGTTCTTC.

J is TRBJ2-2 and V is TRBV10-3; D remains ambiguous. The V and J ends lost 6 bases and 5 bases respectively, with 10 bases between them. The CDR3 length is 13 residues. Germline CDR1 is ENHRY and CDR2 is SYGVKD. The CDR3 reads CAIRGVKTGELFF. In DNA, the CDR3 is TGTGCCATCAGAGGCGTTAAAACCGGGGAGCTGTTTTTT.

The CDR3 reads CSVDLGTATEAFF. The CDR3 region has the DNA TGCAGCGTTGATCTGGGGACAGCAACCGAAGCTTTCTTT. The chain recombines TRBV29-1 with TRBJ1-1, with 7 bases lining up with TRBD1. The V segment lost 3 bases and the J segment 8 bases; nucleotides outside the gene matches: 9. Germline CDR1 is SQVTM and CDR2 is ANQGSEA. CDR3 length equals 13 residues.

The chain uses TRBV2 and TRBJ1-1, with D possibly TRBD1 on 6 matching bases. The V end was cut by 2 bases, the J end by 2 bases, with 12 bases between. The CDR3 extends over 15 amino acids. Per the germline V gene, CDR1 is SNHLY and CDR2 is FYNNEI. The CDR3 region is CASSELGAHNTEAFF. The CDR3 coding sequence is TGTGCCAGCAGTGAATTGGGGGCGCATAACACTGAAGCTTTCTTT.